These T cell receptor beta chains were read from a single sample in a study of cytomegalovirus exposure and HLA in healthy donors. Sequenced by immunoSEQ multiplex PCR; TCRdb stores in-frame clones only, minus some. The sample carries 140,000 or so clones, about four fifths recorded once. The sample consisted of PBMCs. The receptors shown here come from a woman aged 18-29 years in good health and CMV-seropositive. Each CDR3 is given with its conserved first and last residue. The order of the fields is J gene, clone size, D gene, V gene, CDR3 DNA, CDR3 protein. D genes are given only for firm matches. Clone size is given for some rows only: seen once, a few or many times, or a class if the clone is expanded.

TRBJ2-3 few - TRBV11-2 TGTGCCAGCAGCTTAATCGGGGGGCCCACAGATACGCAGTATTTT CASSLIGGPTDTQYF
TRBJ2-6 - - TRBV19 TGTGCCAGTAGTGTTGGCAGGGTGGACTCTGGGGCCAACGTCCTGACTTTC CASSVGRVDSGANVLTF
TRBJ1-4 - TRBD1 TRBV7-9 TGTGCCAGCAGCCCAGCCTCCGGGACAGGGAGGCTGTTTTTT CASSPASGTGRLFF
TRBJ1-6 - - TRBV5-6 TGTGCCAGCAGGAATACAGGGAACTATAATTCACCCCTCCACTTT CASRNTGNYNSPLHF
TRBJ1-6 - - TRBV7-9 TGTGCCAGCAACGACCGGGTGAATTCACCCCTCCACTTT CASNDRVNSPLHF
TRBJ2-5 - - TRBV5-1 TGCGCCAGCAGCTTGGCCAAGGGGAGGCGAGAGACCCAGTACTTC CASSLAKGRRETQYF
TRBJ2-3 - TRBD2 TRBV11-2 TGTGCCAGCAGCTTAGGCCCAGCGGGGGCCACAGATACGCAGTATTTT CASSLGPAGATDTQYF
TRBJ2-4 - - TRBV28 TGTGCCAGCAGTTTATCATTAGCCAAAAACATTCAGTACTTC CASSLSLAKNIQYF
TRBJ1-3 - TRBD1 TRBV5-1 TGCGCCAGCAGCGAGATCCCAGGGGGCAACACCATATATTTT CASSEIPGGNTIYF
TRBJ2-7 - - TRBV5-1 TGCGCCAGCAGCTCCCGCGGGGTCAGCTCCTACGAGCAGTACTTC CASSSRGVSSYEQYF
TRBJ2-2 - - TRBV9 TGTGCCAGCACGCACGTCCGGACACCGAACACCGGGGAGCTGTTTTTT CASTHVRTPNTGELFF
TRBJ2-1 - - TRBV7-6 TGTGCCAGCAGCTTGGGTGCGACGGGGGTTAAGGTCAGTGAGCAGTTCTTC CASSLGATGVKVSEQFF
TRBJ2-2 - TRBD2 TRBV14 TGTGCCAGCAGCCCTAGGCGGGGGGCTAGGGAGCTGTTTTTT CASSPRRGARELFF
TRBJ2-7 - - TRBV15 TGTGCCACCAGCAGAGAGTGGCCACAGGGTAACATCGAGCAGTACTTC CATSREWPQGNIEQYF
TRBJ1-5 - TRBD1 TRBV5-1 TGCGCCAGCAGCTTCGGGGACAGGGGAAGCAATCAGCCCCAGCATTTT CASSFGDRGSNQPQHF
TRBJ2-1 - - TRBV27 TGTGCCAGCAGTTTACGAGGGCCCTACAATGAGCAGTTCTTC CASSLRGPYNEQFF
TRBJ1-1 - - TRBV6-4 TGTGCCAGCAGTGAGGGAGACTCGAACACTGAAGCTTTCTTT CASSEGDSNTEAFF
TRBJ1-2 - TRBD1 TRBV6-5 TGTGCCAGCAGTCCGACAGGGCCCTATGGCTACACCTTC CASSPTGPYGYTF
TRBJ2-7 few - TRBV27 TGTGCCAGCAGTTTAGGGGTCAGGGGTTCCTACGAGCAGTACTTC CASSLGVRGSYEQYF
TRBJ1-5 - - TRBV12-2 TGTGCAAGTCGCTTAGCGGTTTCTCCTTGCGGGCAGCCCCAGCATTTT CASRLAVSPCGQPQHF
TRBJ1-5 - - TRBV29-1 TGCAGCGTTGAGGCAGGGGATGGTCAGCCCCAGCATTTT CSVEAGDGQPQHF
TRBJ2-1 - TRBD2 TRBV28 TGTGCCAGCATTCGCGGGGGGGTCGACAATGAGCAGTTCTTC CASIRGGVDNEQFF
TRBJ2-7 - TRBD1 TRBV28 TGTGCCAGCAGTTTAAACGTTGGGACAGCCTCGGGCGAGCAGTACTTC CASSLNVGTASGEQYF